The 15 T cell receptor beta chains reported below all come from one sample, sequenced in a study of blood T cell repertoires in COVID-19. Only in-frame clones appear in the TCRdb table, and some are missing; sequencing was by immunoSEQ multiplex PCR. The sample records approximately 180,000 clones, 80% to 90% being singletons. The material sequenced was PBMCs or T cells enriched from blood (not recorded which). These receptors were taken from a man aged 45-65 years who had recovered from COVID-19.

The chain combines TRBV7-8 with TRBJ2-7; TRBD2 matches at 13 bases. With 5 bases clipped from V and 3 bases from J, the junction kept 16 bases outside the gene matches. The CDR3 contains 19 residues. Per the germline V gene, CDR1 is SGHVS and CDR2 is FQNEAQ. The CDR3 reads CASSVASVGLAGDLYEQYF. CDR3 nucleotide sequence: TGTGCCAGCAGCGTGGCGTCCGTAGGACTAGCGGGGGACCTCTACGAGCAGTACTTC.

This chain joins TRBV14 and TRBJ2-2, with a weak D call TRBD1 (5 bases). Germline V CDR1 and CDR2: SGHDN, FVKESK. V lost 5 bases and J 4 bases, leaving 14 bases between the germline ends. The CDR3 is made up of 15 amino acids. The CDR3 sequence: CASSWGRSSTGELFF. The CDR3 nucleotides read TGTGCCAGCAGCTGGGGCAGAAGTTCCACCGGGGAGCTGTTTTTT.

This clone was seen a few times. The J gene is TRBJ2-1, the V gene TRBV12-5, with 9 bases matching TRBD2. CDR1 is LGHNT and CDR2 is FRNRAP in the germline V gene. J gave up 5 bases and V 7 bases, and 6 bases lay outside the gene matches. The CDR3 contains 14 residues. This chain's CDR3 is CASAPGLANNEQFF. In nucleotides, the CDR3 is TGTGCTAGTGCCCCGGGACTAGCTAACAATGAGCAGTTCTTC.

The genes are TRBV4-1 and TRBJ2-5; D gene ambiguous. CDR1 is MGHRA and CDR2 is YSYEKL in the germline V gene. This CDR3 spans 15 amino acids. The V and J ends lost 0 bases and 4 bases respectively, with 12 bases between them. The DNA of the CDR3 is TGCGCCAGCAGCCAAGACGGATCAGGAAGAGAGACCCAGTACTTC. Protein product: CASSQDGSGRETQYF.

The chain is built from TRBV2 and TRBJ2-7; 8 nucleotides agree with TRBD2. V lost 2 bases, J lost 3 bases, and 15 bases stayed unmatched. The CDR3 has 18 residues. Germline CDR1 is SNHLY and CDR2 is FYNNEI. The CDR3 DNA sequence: TGTGCCAGCAGTGAAACCCATCCGACTAGCGCTAGCCGCTACGAGCAGTACTTC. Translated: CASSETHPTSASRYEQYF.

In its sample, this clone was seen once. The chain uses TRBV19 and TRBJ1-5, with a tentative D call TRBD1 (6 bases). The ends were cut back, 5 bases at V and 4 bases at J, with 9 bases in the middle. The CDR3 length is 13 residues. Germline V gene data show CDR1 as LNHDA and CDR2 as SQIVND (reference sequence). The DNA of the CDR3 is TGTGCCAGTAGTGGGACACCTAATCAGCCCCAGCATTTT. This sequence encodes CASSGTPNQPQHF. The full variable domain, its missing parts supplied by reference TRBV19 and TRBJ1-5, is DGGITQSPKYLFRKEGQNVTLSCEQNLNHDAMYWYRQDPGQGLRLIYYSQIVNDFQKGDIAEGYSVSREKKESFPLTVTSAQKNPTAFYLCASSGTPNQPQHFGDGTRLSIL.

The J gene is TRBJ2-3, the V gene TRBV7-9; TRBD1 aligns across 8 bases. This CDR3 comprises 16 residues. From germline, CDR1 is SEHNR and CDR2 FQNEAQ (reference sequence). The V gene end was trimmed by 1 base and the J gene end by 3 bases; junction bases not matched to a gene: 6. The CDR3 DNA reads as TGTGCCAGCAGCTTAGGTCGACAGGGGATAACAGATACGCAGTATTTT. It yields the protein CASSLGRQGITDTQYF. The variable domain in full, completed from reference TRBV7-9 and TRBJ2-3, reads DTGVSQNPRHKITKRGQNVTFRCDPISEHNRLYWYRQTLGQGPEFLTYFQNEAQLEKSRLLSDRFSAERPKGSFSTLEIQRTEQGDSAMYLCASSLGRQGITDTQYFGPGTRLTVL.

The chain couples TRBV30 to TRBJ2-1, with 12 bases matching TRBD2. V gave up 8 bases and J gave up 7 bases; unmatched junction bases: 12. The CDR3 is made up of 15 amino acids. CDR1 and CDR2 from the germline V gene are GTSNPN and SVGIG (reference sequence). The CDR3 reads CARTTTGLAGNEQFF. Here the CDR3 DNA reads TGTGCCCGAACTACCACCGGACTAGCGGGAAATGAGCAGTTCTTC.

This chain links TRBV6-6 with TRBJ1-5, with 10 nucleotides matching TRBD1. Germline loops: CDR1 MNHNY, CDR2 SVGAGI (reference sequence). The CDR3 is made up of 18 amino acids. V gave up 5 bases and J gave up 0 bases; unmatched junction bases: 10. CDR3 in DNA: TGTGCCAGCAGTCGGAAAGGACAGGGGGGGTATAGCAATCAGCCCCAGCATTTT. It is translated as CASSRKGQGGYSNQPQHF.

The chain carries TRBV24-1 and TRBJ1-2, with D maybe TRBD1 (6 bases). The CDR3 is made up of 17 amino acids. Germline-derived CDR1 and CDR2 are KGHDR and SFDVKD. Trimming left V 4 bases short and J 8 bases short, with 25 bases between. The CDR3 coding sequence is TGTGCCACCAGTGACCGGATCCTTGGACAGACATTAGGGGGCTACACCTTC. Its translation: CATSDRILGQTLGGYTF.

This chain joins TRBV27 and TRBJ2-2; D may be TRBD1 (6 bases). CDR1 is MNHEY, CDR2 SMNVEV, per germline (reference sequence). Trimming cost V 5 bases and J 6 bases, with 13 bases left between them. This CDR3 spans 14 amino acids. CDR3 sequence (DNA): TGTGCCAGCAGTATTCGACAGGTTGCCGGGGAGCTGTTTTTT. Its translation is CASSIRQVAGELFF.

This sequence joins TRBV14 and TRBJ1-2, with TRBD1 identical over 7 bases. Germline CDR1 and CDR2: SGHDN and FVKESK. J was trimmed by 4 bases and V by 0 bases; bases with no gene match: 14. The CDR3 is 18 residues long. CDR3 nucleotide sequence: TGTGCCAGCAGCCAAGATTATCAAAGACAGGGCCTGCCCTATGGCTACACCTTC. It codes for CASSQDYQRQGLPYGYTF. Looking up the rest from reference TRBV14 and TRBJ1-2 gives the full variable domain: EAGVTQFPSHSVIEKGQTVTLRCDPISGHDNLYWYRRVMGKEIKFLLHFVKESKQDESGMPNNRFLAERTGGTYSTLKVQPAELEDSGVYFCASSQDYQRQGLPYGYTFGSGTRLTVV.

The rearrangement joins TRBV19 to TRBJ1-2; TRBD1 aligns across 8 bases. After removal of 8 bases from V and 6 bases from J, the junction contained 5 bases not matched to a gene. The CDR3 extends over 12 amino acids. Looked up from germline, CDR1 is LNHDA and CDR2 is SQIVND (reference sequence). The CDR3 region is CASEDRVDGYTF. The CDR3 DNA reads TGTGCCAGTGAGGACAGGGTCGATGGCTACACCTTC.

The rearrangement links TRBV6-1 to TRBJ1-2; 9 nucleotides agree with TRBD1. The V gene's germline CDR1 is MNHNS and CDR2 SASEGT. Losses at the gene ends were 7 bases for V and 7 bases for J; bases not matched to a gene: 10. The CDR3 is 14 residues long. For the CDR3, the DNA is TGTGCCAGCACCAATTACAGGGGGCAAGGTGGCTACACCTTC. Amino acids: CASTNYRGQGGYTF.

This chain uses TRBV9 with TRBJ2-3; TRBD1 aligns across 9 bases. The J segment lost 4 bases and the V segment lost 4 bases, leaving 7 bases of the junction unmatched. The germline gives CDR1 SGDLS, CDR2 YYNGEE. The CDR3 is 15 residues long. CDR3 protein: CASSFGQGTSDTQYF. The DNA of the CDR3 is TGTGCCAGCAGCTTCGGACAGGGGACGTCAGATACGCAGTATTTT.